This is a list of T cell receptor beta chains from one sample in a study of shared clonotypes between healthy human individuals. Generated by immunoSEQ multiplex PCR, the TCRdb table keeps only in-frame clones and is missing some. This sample has millions of clones, with 85% to 95% found just once. The sequenced sample was naive CD4+ T cells from PBMCs. These TCRs come from a man in his late teens or twenties in good health. Some clones in this sample may be carry-over from other donors' samples. Each CDR3 is given with its conserved first and last residue. Fields, in order: D gene, V gene, J gene, CDR3 protein. A D gene is named only where the DNA matches it firmly.

>NA|TRBV10-1|TRBJ2-7
CASSENTGPLGEQYF
>NA|TRBV7-3|TRBJ2-1
CASSLGAVYEQFF
>NA|TRBV14|TRBJ2-3
CASSPDFRYGTDTQYF
>NA|TRBV9|TRBJ1-2
CASSVTGTNYGYTF
>NA|TRBV7-2|TRBJ1-6
CASSLAGYSPLHF
>NA|TRBV5-1|TRBJ2-7
CASSSPFPGISYEQYF
>NA|TRBV5-1|TRBJ2-2
CASSLVGGGELFF
>NA|TRBV28|TRBJ2-3
CASTTVNTDTQYF
>TRBD2|TRBV7-3|TRBJ2-3
CASSLGLAVDTQYF
>NA|TRBV11-2|TRBJ1-1
CASSFAGMTEAFF
>NA|TRBV6-5|TRBJ1-2
CASSYGGAANYGYTF
>TRBD1|TRBV5-1|TRBJ2-7
CASSPYLGQGGYEQYF
>NA|TRBV11-3|TRBJ2-7
CASSSKVGPNLTPHEQYF
>TRBD1|TRBV5-1|TRBJ1-2
CASSFTGTGKHGYTF
>NA|TRBV20-1|TRBJ2-7
CSAQRYEQYF
>TRBD2|TRBV15|TRBJ2-3
CATSRGKGLGTDTQYF
>NA|TRBV4-3|TRBJ1-1
CASSQAPRANTEAFF
>NA|TRBV18|TRBJ2-5
CASSPRVETQYF
>NA|TRBV5-6|TRBJ1-5
CASSLGWGGDQPQHF
>TRBD2|TRBV28|TRBJ2-3
CASSFWREGANTQYF
>TRBD1|TRBV7-8|TRBJ1-2
CASRPSQGAGGYTF
>NA|TRBV10-3|TRBJ1-2
CAISESDRTNYGYTF
>NA|TRBV27|TRBJ1-1
CASSLWENTEAFF
>TRBD2|TRBV28|TRBJ2-1
CASRGGYGWDNEQFF
>TRBD2|TRBV28|TRBJ2-7
CASRTSDAYEQYF
>TRBD2|TRBV15|TRBJ2-1
CATSRALAGGTTEQFF
>NA|TRBV11-3|TRBJ1-1
CASSAASNTEAFF
>NA|TRBV14|TRBJ1-1
CASSYLREYTEAFF
>NA|TRBV7-2|TRBJ2-2
CASSVVGELFF
>NA|TRBV14|TRBJ2-5
CASSQGRQETQYF
>NA|TRBV18|TRBJ2-1
CATLQGTSSGRYFYNEQFF
>TRBD2|TRBV4-2|TRBJ2-1
CASSHRLGAGGGDEQFF